One and the same sample provided the 18 T cell receptor beta chains below, sequenced in a study of Graves' ophthalmopathy and Graves' hyperthyroidism. Using RNA transcripts, the TCR beta CDR3 regions were amplified. HTBI-primed first-round RT-PCR preceded second-round multiplex PCR. TCRdb re-analysed the multiplex PCR reads in MiXCR, keeping a single row per CDR3 protein. The table has fewer than 350,000 distinct CDR3 sequences, about 17% seen once. The sample consisted of peripheral blood. These receptors were taken from an adult man with Graves' ophthalmopathy.

The V gene is TRBV12-3 or TRBV12-4, the J gene TRBJ1-5, with D hard to call. This CDR3 contains 14 residues. V shed 4 bases and J shed 4 bases, with 11 bases lying between them. The CDR3, as DNA: TGTGCCAGCAGTTCGGTGGCAGAAAATCAGCCCCAGCATTTT. Translation: CASSSVAENQPQHF.

This clonotype was seen many times. This sequence joins TRBV2 and TRBJ2-7, with D perhaps TRBD1 (6 bases). The CDR3 length is 15 residues. V lost 5 bases and J 0 bases, leaving 14 bases between the germline ends. Germline V gene sequence: CDR1 SNHLY, CDR2 FYNNEI. In DNA, the CDR3 is TGTGCCAGCAGTACCCCGGACAGCAGCTCCTACGAGCAGTACTTC. Translation gives CASSTPDSSSYEQYF.

This clonotype was picked up many times. The chain joins TRBV6-2 or TRBV6-3 to TRBJ1-1; D is ambiguous. There are 14 residues in the CDR3. Germline CDR1 reads MNHEY; CDR2 reads SVGEGT. The ends were cut back, 4 bases at V and 1 base at J, with 10 bases in the middle. The CDR3 reads CASSSSPGNTEAFF. The CDR3 DNA reads as TGTGCCAGCAGTTCATCGCCGGGGAACACTGAAGCTTTCTTT.

At least ten counts were recorded for this clonotype. The gene calls are TRBV19 and TRBJ1-5; 7 bases line up with TRBD1. V lost 7 bases and J lost 0; bases outside the gene matches: 12. CDR1 and CDR2 from the germline V gene are LNHDA and SQIVND (reference sequence). This CDR3 spans 17 amino acids. CDR3 DNA: TGTGCCAGTATGAGCGCCATCGGGACAGATAGCAATCAGCCCCAGCATTTT. This sequence encodes CASMSAIGTDSNQPQHF.

The genes are TRBV19 and TRBJ2-7; TRBD2 might be the D (6 bases). CDR3 length: 16 residues. The V gene lost 3 bases and the J gene lost 3 bases, with 18 bases spanning the gap. CDR1 and CDR2 (germline): LNHDA, SQIVND (reference sequence). The CDR3 region is CASSIGGGGPFYEQYF. CDR3 bases: TGTGCCAGTAGTATTGGTGGGGGAGGACCCTTCTACGAGCAGTACTTC. Filled out from reference TRBV19 and TRBJ2-7, the complete variable domain reads DGGITQSPKYLFRKEGQNVTLSCEQNLNHDAMYWYRQDPGQGLRLIYYSQIVNDFQKGDIAEGYSVSREKKESFPLTVTSAQKNPTAFYLCASSIGGGGPFYEQYFGPGTRLTVT.

This clonotype showed up many times. The chain joins TRBV11-2 to TRBJ2-7; TRBD2 matches at 9 bases. This CDR3 is built from 17 residues. V dropped 0 bases and J dropped 5; count of bases not matched to a gene: 11. The V gene's germline CDR1 is SGHAT and CDR2 FQNNGV. The CDR3: CASSLDLLREGQDEQYF. Here the CDR3 DNA reads TGTGCCAGCAGCTTAGATCTACTGCGGGAGGGTCAGGACGAGCAGTACTTC.

This clonotype came up a few times. The J gene is TRBJ2-7, the V gene TRBV27; 9 nucleotides agree with TRBD1. In germline, CDR1 is MNHEY, CDR2 SMNVEV (reference sequence). Germline trimming cut 2 bases from V and 1 base from J; bases unmatched to any gene: 6. The CDR3 consists of 16 residues. CDR3 coding DNA: TGTGCCAGCAGTTTACTCAGGGGACAGGGATCCTACGAGCAGTACTTC. Translated, it gives CASSLLRGQGSYEQYF.

Comments on this clonotype: A junction boundary mismatches the germline segment, possibly from a read error. DNA of the CDR3: TGTGCCAGCAGTTTAGGCCCTCGCAGTGAGCAGTACTTC. Residues: CASSLGPRSEQYF. The chain combines TRBV7-2 with TRBJ2-7; D unresolved. This CDR3 is built from 13 residues. Germline CDR1 is SGHTA and CDR2 is FQGNSA.

This chain connects TRBV12-3 or TRBV12-4 to TRBJ1-5, with 8 bases lining up with TRBD1. Trimming at V came to 2 bases and at J to 3 bases, leaving 6 bases not matched to a gene. CDR3 length equals 16 residues. CDR3 region: CASSLSPGQANQPQHF. The DNA for the CDR3 is TGTGCCAGCAGTTTATCCCCGGGACAGGCCAATCAGCCCCAGCATTTT.

This clonotype was recorded many times. The chain is built from TRBV30 and TRBJ1-1, with 10 nucleotides matching TRBD1. The germline gives CDR1 GTSNPN, CDR2 SVGIG (reference sequence). The CDR3 covers 17 residues. V was clipped by 3 bases and J by 0 bases; unmatched bases: 10. The CDR3, as DNA: TGTGCCTGGAGGCCAGACAGGGGGCTGATAATGAACACTGAAGCTTTCTTT. This sequence encodes CAWRPDRGLIMNTEAFF. Full variable domain (outside the CDR3, taken from reference TRBV30 and TRBJ1-1): SQTIHQWPATLVQPVGSPLSLECTVEGTSNPNLYWYRQAAGRGLQLLFYSVGIGQISSEVPQNLSASRPQDRQFILSSKKLLLSDSGFYLCAWRPDRGLIMNTEAFFGQGTRLTVV.

This clonotype was counted ten times or more. J is TRBJ2-7 and V is TRBV7-8; 13 bases fit TRBD2. The CDR3 totals 18 residues. The V segment lost 5 bases and the J segment 3 bases; nucleotides outside the gene matches: 13. CDR1 SGHVS and CDR2 FQNEAQ come from the germline V gene. Written as DNA, the CDR3 is TGTGCCAGCAGCATAGGACTAGCGGGAGAGCCTCAGATCTACGAGCAGTACTTC. It translates to CASSIGLAGEPQIYEQYF.

In this sample, this clonotype turned up many times. This sequence joins TRBV3-1 and TRBJ1-1; maybe TRBD1 (6 bases). The germline V gene encodes CDR1 LGHDT and CDR2 YNNKEL (reference sequence). This CDR3 is built from 16 residues. V dropped 3 bases and J dropped 1 base, with 15 bases sitting between them. The DNA of the CDR3 is TGTGCCAGCAGCCACGGGACAACCTGGGGGAACACTGAAGCTTTCTTT. Translation gives CASSHGTTWGNTEAFF. The whole variable domain, filled in from reference TRBV3-1 and TRBJ1-1, reads DTAVSQTPKYLVTQMGNDKSIKCEQNLGHDTMYWYKQDSKKFLKIMFSYNNKELIINETVPNRFSPKSPDKAHLNLHINSLELGDSAVYFCASSHGTTWGNTEAFFGQGTRLTVV.

This clonotype came up many times. The chain has TRBV6-2 or TRBV6-3 and TRBJ2-7; D possibly corresponds to TRBD1 (7 bases). The CDR3 covers 13 residues. The germline gives CDR1 MNHEY, CDR2 SVGEGT. Trimming shortened V by 2 bases and J by 5 bases, and 10 bases separated the two germline ends. CDR3 coding DNA: TGTGCCAGCAGTTACCTCAGGGGGGACGAGCAGTACTTC. Translation gives CASSYLRGDEQYF.

This clonotype was observed many times. A junction end diverges from the germline sequence, so it may reflect a read error. The chain combines TRBV2 with TRBJ1-1; D gene uncertain. Germline CDR1 reads SNHLY; CDR2 reads FYNNEI. This CDR3 comprises 13 residues. CDR3: CASRQDLNTEASF. The CDR3 nucleotides read TGTGCCAGCCGTCAGGATTTGAACACTGAAGCTTCCTTT.

The table lists this clonotype with many counts. The genes are TRBV9 and TRBJ1-2; D is undetermined. The germline V gene has CDR1 SGDLS and CDR2 YYNGEE. The CDR3 spans 13 residues. Trimming removed 0 bases from V and 7 bases from J, with 10 bases in between. The CDR3 loop is CASSVGSLGGYTF. The DNA of the CDR3 is TGTGCCAGCAGCGTAGGATCCTTAGGTGGCTACACCTTC. The complete variable domain, with remaining parts taken from reference TRBV9 and TRBJ1-2, reads DSGVTQTPKHLITATGQRVTLRCSPRSGDLSVYWYQQSLDQGLQFLIQYYNGEERAKGNILERFSAQQFPDLHSELNLSSLELGDSALYFCASSVGSLGGYTFGSGTRLTVV.

This clonotype has a count of ten or more. The V call is TRBV6-1, the J call TRBJ1-6, with D unresolved. The CDR3 contains 15 residues. Trimming removed 6 bases at V and 4 bases at J, with 13 bases between. In germline, CDR1 is MNHNS, CDR2 SASEGT. The CDR3 region has the DNA TGTGCCAGCAGACCCGACCCAGGATATAATTCACCCCTCCACTTT. It specifies CASRPDPGYNSPLHF.

This clonotype has ten or more counts. CDR3 coding DNA: TGCGCCAGCAGCTTGGCCGATCGGGGCACTGAAGCTTTCTTT. It yields the protein CASSLADRGTEAFF. The rearrangement uses TRBV5-1 and TRBJ1-1; D remains ambiguous. This CDR3 has 14 amino acids. V was shortened by 0 bases and J by 4 bases, with 10 bases between the two germline ends. Germline CDR1 and CDR2: SGHRS and YFSETQ.

This clonotype was seen repeatedly, ten times or more. CDR3 region: CASSVGTVNSPLHF. DNA of the CDR3: TGTGCCAGCAGTGTCGGGACAGTTAATTCACCCCTCCACTTT. The chain uses TRBV27 and TRBJ1-6; TRBD1 matches at 7 bases. CDR3 length: 14 residues. With 5 bases clipped from V and 6 bases from J, the junction kept 4 bases outside the gene matches. Per germline, CDR1 MNHEY and CDR2 SMNVEV (reference sequence).